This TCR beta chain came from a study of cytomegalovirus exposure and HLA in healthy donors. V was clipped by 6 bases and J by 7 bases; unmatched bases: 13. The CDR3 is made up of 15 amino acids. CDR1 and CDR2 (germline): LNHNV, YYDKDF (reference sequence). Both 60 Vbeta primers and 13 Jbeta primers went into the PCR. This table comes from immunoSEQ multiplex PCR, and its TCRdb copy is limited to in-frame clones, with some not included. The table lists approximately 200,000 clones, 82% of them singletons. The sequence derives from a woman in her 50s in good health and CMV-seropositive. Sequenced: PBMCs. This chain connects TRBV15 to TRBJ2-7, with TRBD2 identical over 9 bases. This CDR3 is CATRSGLASRGEQYF. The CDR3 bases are TGTGCCACCAGGAGCGGACTAGCGAGCAGAGGAGAGCAGTACTTC. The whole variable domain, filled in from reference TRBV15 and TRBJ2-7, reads DAMVIQNPRYQVTQFGKPVTLSCSQTLNHNVMYWYQQKSSQAPKLLFHYYDKDFNNEADTPDNFQSRRPNTSFCFLDIRSPGLGDTAMYLCATRSGLASRGEQYFGPGTRLTVT.